These 31 T cell receptor beta chains were sequenced from one sample in a study of cytomegalovirus exposure and HLA in healthy donors. Primers included in the PCR were 60 Vbeta and 13 Jbeta primers. Clones were sequenced by immunoSEQ multiplex PCR, and TCRdb holds only the in-frame ones, with some missing. The sample has 100,000 or so clones; around 73% are singletons. Material for sequencing was PBMCs. The receptors originated from a man aged 25 to 40 in good health and CMV-seronegative.

This chain uses TRBV27 with TRBJ2-7, with 10 bases identical to TRBD1. Germline values: CDR1 MNHEY, CDR2 SMNVEV (reference sequence). The CDR3 contains 15 residues. J gave up 5 bases and V 5 bases, and 9 bases lay outside the gene matches. CDR3 DNA: TGTGCCAGCAGTGGCTGGACAGGGGGTGGGGACGAGCAGTACTTC. This gives the protein CASSGWTGGGDEQYF.

The chain combines TRBV21-1 with TRBJ2-1; the listed D gene, TRBD2, was not tested against the DNA. TRBV21-1 is flagged as a pseudogene. The CDR3 extends over 14 amino acids. The CDR3: CASPRQREEDEQFF. In DNA, the CDR3 is TGTGCCAGCCCGAGACAGCGGGAGGAGGATGAGCAGTTCTTC.

V is TRBV29-1 and J is TRBJ2-5, with D possibly being TRBD1 (5 bases). The DNA matches TRBJ2-7 better at its end, which makes the J call doubtful. The CDR3 totals 13 residues. Germline-derived CDR1 and CDR2 are SQVTM and ANQGSEA. In DNA form, the CDR3 reads TGCAGCGTTGAAGACGCAGGGAACTACGAGCAGTACTTC. Translated: CSVEDAGNYEQYF.

This chain links TRBV6-1 with TRBJ2-7, with TRBD2 matching 13 bases. Trimming took 6 bases from V and 6 from J; bases not matched to a gene: 8. CDR3 length equals 15 residues. Germline V gives CDR1 MNHNS, CDR2 SASEGT. CDR3 DNA: TGTGCCAGCAGAAGGGACTGGACTAGCGGGGGCGAGCAGTACTTC. Translated, it gives CASRRDWTSGGEQYF.

The sample holds a few counts of this clone. V usage is TRBV28 and J usage is TRBJ2-2; 7 bases line up with TRBD2. Germline assignment: CDR1 MDHEN and CDR2 SYDVKM. The CDR3 sequence is 13 residues long. V shed 6 bases and J 4 bases; nucleotides not matched to a gene: 2. This chain's CDR3 is CASRWGGTGELFF. CDR3 in DNA: TGTGCCAGCAGGTGGGGGGGCACCGGGGAGCTGTTTTTT. Full variable domain (outside the CDR3, taken from reference TRBV28 and TRBJ2-2): DVKVTQSSRYLVKRTGEKVFLECVQDMDHENMFWYRQDPGLGLRLIYFSYDVKMKEKGDIPEGYSVSREKKERFSLILESASTNQTSMYLCASRWGGTGELFFGEGSRLTVL.

The chain employs TRBV4-1 and TRBJ1-4; D unclear. The germline gives CDR1 MGHRA, CDR2 YSYEKL. The V and J ends lost 4 bases and 0 bases respectively, with 9 bases between them. The CDR3 is 15 residues long. The DNA of the CDR3 is TGCGCCAGCAGCCGTCCCGGGGCAACTAATGAAAAACTGTTTTTT. Protein: CASSRPGATNEKLFF.

The V gene is TRBV27, the J gene TRBJ2-7; TRBD2 aligns across 11 bases. From germline, CDR1 is MNHEY and CDR2 SMNVEV (reference sequence). Trimming cost V 2 bases and J 2 bases; bases outside gene matches: 20. The CDR3 extends over 21 amino acids. In DNA form, the CDR3 reads TGTGCCAGCAGTTTAAGAGGGTGGGTTAGCGGGGGGGCCTTAACCACCTACGAGCAGTACTTC. Protein sequence: CASSLRGWVSGGALTTYEQYF.

V usage is TRBV7-2 and J usage is TRBJ1-4; D gene unclear. Germline V gene sequence: CDR1 SGHTA, CDR2 FQGNSA. V shed 6 bases and J shed 0 bases, with 8 bases lying between them. This CDR3 comprises 14 residues. Here the CDR3 DNA reads TGTGCCAGCAGACTCGTTGCAACTAATGAAAAACTGTTTTTT. Its protein is CASRLVATNEKLFF.

The chain couples TRBV19 to TRBJ1-2, with 7 bases that match TRBD1. This CDR3 comprises 13 residues. Unmatched junction bases numbered 5, after V lost 5 bases and J lost 5 bases. Germline CDR1 reads LNHDA; CDR2 reads SQIVND (reference sequence). For the CDR3, the DNA is TGTGCCAGTAGTCCAAGGGACAGTTATGGCTACACCTTC. Amino acids: CASSPRDSYGYTF.

The genes are TRBV11-2 and TRBJ2-7, with TRBD1 identical over 7 bases. With V trimmed by 5 bases and J by 3 bases, 10 bases remained unmatched. Germline V gene lookup returns CDR1 SGHAT and CDR2 FQNNGV. The CDR3 totals 15 residues. This CDR3 is CASSQGGQFGYEQYF. CDR3 nucleotides: TGTGCCAGCAGCCAAGGGGGACAGTTCGGCTACGAGCAGTACTTC. The whole variable domain, filled in from reference TRBV11-2 and TRBJ2-7, reads EAGVAQSPRYKIIEKRQSVAFWCNPISGHATLYWYQQILGQGPKLLIQFQNNGVVDDSQLPKDRFSAERLKGVDSTLKIQPAKLEDSAVYLCASSQGGQFGYEQYFGPGTRLTVT.

The chain is built from TRBV5-1 and TRBJ1-5, with D tentatively TRBD1 (5 bases). Trimming left V 4 bases short and J 0 bases short, with 14 bases between. The V gene's germline CDR1 is SGHRS and CDR2 YFSETQ. This CDR3 has 16 residues. The DNA of the CDR3 is TGCGCCAGCAGCCCCTGGGGGGACCCTAGCAATCAGCCCCAGCATTTT. Translation gives CASSPWGDPSNQPQHF.

This sequence joins TRBV6-5 and TRBJ2-2; a possible D gene is TRBD1 (6 bases). Trimming stripped 2 bases from V and 6 bases from J, with 10 bases between. The CDR3 consists of 14 residues. Looked up from germline, CDR1 is MNHEY and CDR2 is SVGAGI. The CDR3 loop reads CASSYGEGAGELFF. In nucleotides, the CDR3 is TGTGCCAGCAGTTACGGAGAGGGGGCCGGGGAGCTGTTTTTT.

The chain recombines TRBV5-6 with TRBJ2-7; a possible D gene is TRBD1 (6 bases). This CDR3 is 15 amino acids long. V lost 0 bases to trimming and J lost 4 bases, with 14 bases between them. CDR1 is SGHDT and CDR2 is YYEEEE in the germline V gene. The chain's CDR3 is CASSLAVRTAYEQYF. CDR3 coding DNA: TGTGCCAGCAGCTTGGCCGTAAGGACAGCATACGAGCAGTACTTC.

This chain connects TRBV9 to TRBJ1-2; TRBD1 aligns across 11 bases. CDR1 and CDR2 from the germline V gene are SGDLS and YYNGEE. The J segment lost 4 bases and the V segment lost 3 bases, leaving 5 bases of the junction unmatched. This CDR3 comprises 15 residues. The CDR3 loop is CASSEDRGQSYGYTF. CDR3 bases: TGTGCCAGCAGCGAGGACAGGGGGCAAAGCTATGGCTACACCTTC.

This chain links TRBV11-2 with TRBJ2-1; 11 bases agree with TRBD1. The junction had 2 bases not matched to a gene; V was cut back by 4 bases and J by 3 bases. Germline V gene data show CDR1 as SGHAT and CDR2 as FQNNGV. CDR3 length equals 15 residues. CDR3 protein: CASSSGTGGYNEQFF. In DNA, the CDR3 is TGTGCCAGCAGCTCCGGGACAGGGGGCTACAATGAGCAGTTCTTC.

The chain links TRBV29-1 to TRBJ2-7; possible D gene TRBD1, 5 bases. In germline, CDR1 is SQVTM, CDR2 ANQGSEA. Deletions cut 4 bases from V and 6 bases from J, with 13 bases between. CDR3 length: 12 residues. Written as DNA, the CDR3 is TGCAGCGTTGTAGGGGCTTTGAGCGAGCAGTACTTC. It codes for CSVVGALSEQYF.

The chain recombines TRBV5-1 with TRBJ2-5; 9 bases are shared with TRBD1. Germline V CDR1 and CDR2: SGHRS, YFSETQ. The CDR3 loop spans 16 amino acids. J gave up 4 bases and V 4 bases, and 11 bases lay outside the gene matches. Here the CDR3 reads CASSPHRGRVTETQYF. CDR3 sequence (DNA): TGCGCCAGCAGCCCTCACAGGGGGCGTGTAACAGAGACCCAGTACTTC.

CDR3: CASRGGPGETQYF. CDR3 sequence (DNA): TGTGCCAGCAGAGGGGGACCAGGGGAGACCCAGTACTTC. V is TRBV2 and J is TRBJ2-5; D perhaps matches TRBD1 (6 bases). This CDR3 is built from 13 residues. Trimming shortened V by 6 bases and J by 5 bases, and 13 bases separated the two germline ends. Per germline, CDR1 SNHLY and CDR2 FYNNEI.

The chain joins TRBV18 to TRBJ1-4; D is ambiguous. The CDR3 totals 13 residues. The germline V and J ends were trimmed by 1 base and 8 bases, with 8 bases remaining between them. The germline V gene encodes CDR1 KGHSH and CDR2 LQKENI. The chain's CDR3 is CASSPRGAEKLFF. As DNA, the CDR3 is TGTGCCAGCTCACCACGCGGCGCGGAAAAACTGTTTTTT.

CDR3 in amino acids: CASSDSISAGPQHF. As DNA, the CDR3 is TGTGCCAGCAGTGACTCGATTTCCGCCGGGCCCCAGCATTTT. This sequence joins TRBV6-4 and TRBJ1-5; D not certain. This CDR3 has 14 amino acids. Trimming stripped 0 bases from V and 9 bases from J, with 12 bases between. Looked up from germline, CDR1 is MRHNA and CDR2 is SNTAGT.

The V gene is TRBV4-1, the J gene TRBJ1-3; 10 bases line up with TRBD1. The germline gives CDR1 MGHRA, CDR2 YSYEKL. J was trimmed by 2 bases and V by 3 bases; bases with no gene match: 1. The CDR3 covers 15 residues. The CDR3, as DNA: TGCGCCAGCAGCCAGGACAGGGGGACTGGAAACACCATATATTTT. As protein: CASSQDRGTGNTIYF.

This sequence joins TRBV10-3 and TRBJ1-1; possibly TRBD1 for D (6 bases). Looked up from germline, CDR1 is ENHRY and CDR2 is SYGVKD. V lost 6 bases and J lost 0, with 14 bases in between. The CDR3 runs to 15 residues. CDR3 nucleotide sequence: TGTGCCATCAGAAAGGACAGCTTCATGAACACTGAAGCTTTCTTT. Translating gives CAIRKDSFMNTEAFF.

This chain joins TRBV10-3 and TRBJ1-1; the match to TRBD1 covers 8 bases. V lost 0 bases, J lost 4 bases, and 4 bases stayed unmatched. The CDR3 extends over 15 amino acids. Per germline, CDR1 ENHRY and CDR2 SYGVKD. The chain's CDR3 is CAISESTGESTEAFF. CDR3 nucleotides: TGTGCCATCAGTGAGTCGACAGGGGAGAGCACTGAAGCTTTCTTT.

The chain employs TRBV19 and TRBJ2-3; D may be TRBD2 (6 bases). Trimming cost V 6 bases and J 2 bases, with 15 bases left between them. The CDR3 totals 15 residues. Germline V gene sequence: CDR1 LNHDA, CDR2 SQIVND (reference sequence). The CDR3: CASRTSSGATDTQYF. The DNA for the CDR3 is TGTGCCAGTAGGACTAGTTCCGGGGCCACAGATACGCAGTATTTT.

This chain uses TRBV7-9 with TRBJ1-5; D unclear. Looked up from germline, CDR1 is SEHNR and CDR2 is FQNEAQ (reference sequence). Between the trimmed V and J ends, which lost 1 base and 0 bases, there was a span of 13 bases. This CDR3 is 17 amino acids long. CDR3 coding DNA: TGTGCCAGCAGCTTAGTTTTCGGCGGAAATAGCAATCAGCCCCAGCATTTT. It encodes CASSLVFGGNSNQPQHF.

V is TRBV29-1 and J is TRBJ1-4; D not resolved. V lost 7 bases and J 8 bases, leaving 11 bases between the germline ends. The V gene's germline CDR1 is SQVTM and CDR2 ANQGSEA. This CDR3 has 11 amino acids. This chain's CDR3 is CSARREEKLFF. CDR3 DNA sequence: TGCAGCGCCCGGAGGGAGGAAAAACTGTTTTTT.

The chain joins TRBV5-1 to TRBJ2-3; 15 nucleotides match TRBD2. The CDR3 is 16 residues long. Trimming took 2 bases from V and 4 from J; bases not matched to a gene: 2. CDR1 is SGHRS, CDR2 YFSETQ, per germline. DNA of the CDR3: TGCGCCAGCAGCTTCAGGACTAGCGGGGGGGCAGATACGCAGTATTTT. It specifies CASSFRTSGGADTQYF.

CDR3 bases: TGCGCCAGCAGCCAAGTCCACAAAGATTCTGGAAACACCATATATTTT. Its translation: CASSQVHKDSGNTIYF. The chain recombines TRBV4-3 with TRBJ1-3, with D unresolved. V was cut by 1 base and J by 1 base, with 11 bases left in between. The CDR3 consists of 16 residues. Per germline, CDR1 LGHNA and CDR2 YSLEER.

The chain recombines TRBV7-6 with TRBJ2-5; 7 bases match TRBD2. This CDR3 contains 17 residues. Per germline, CDR1 SGHVS and CDR2 FNYEAQ. The V segment lost 1 base and the J segment 1 base; nucleotides outside the gene matches: 9. In DNA, the CDR3 is TGTGCCAGCAGCTTAGGGTGGGCGGGGGACCCCCAAGAGACCCAGTACTTC. This encodes CASSLGWAGDPQETQYF.

V usage is TRBV9 and J usage is TRBJ1-5; D gene unclear. The CDR3 totals 15 residues. Germline CDR1 SGDLS, CDR2 YYNGEE. V was cut by 0 bases and J by 3 bases, with 10 bases left in between. The CDR3 protein is CASSVVADNNQPQHF. The DNA for the CDR3 is TGTGCCAGCAGCGTAGTCGCAGACAACAATCAGCCCCAGCATTTT.

This clone was seen a handful of times. The chain uses TRBV19 and TRBJ1-3; D not certain. Trimming shortened V by 6 bases and J by 4 bases, and 13 bases separated the two germline ends. CDR1 and CDR2 from the germline V gene are LNHDA and SQIVND (reference sequence). CDR3 size: 14 residues. CDR3 sequence: CASRTRVLGNTIYF. The CDR3 DNA sequence: TGTGCCAGTAGGACGCGGGTCCTAGGAAACACCATATATTTT.